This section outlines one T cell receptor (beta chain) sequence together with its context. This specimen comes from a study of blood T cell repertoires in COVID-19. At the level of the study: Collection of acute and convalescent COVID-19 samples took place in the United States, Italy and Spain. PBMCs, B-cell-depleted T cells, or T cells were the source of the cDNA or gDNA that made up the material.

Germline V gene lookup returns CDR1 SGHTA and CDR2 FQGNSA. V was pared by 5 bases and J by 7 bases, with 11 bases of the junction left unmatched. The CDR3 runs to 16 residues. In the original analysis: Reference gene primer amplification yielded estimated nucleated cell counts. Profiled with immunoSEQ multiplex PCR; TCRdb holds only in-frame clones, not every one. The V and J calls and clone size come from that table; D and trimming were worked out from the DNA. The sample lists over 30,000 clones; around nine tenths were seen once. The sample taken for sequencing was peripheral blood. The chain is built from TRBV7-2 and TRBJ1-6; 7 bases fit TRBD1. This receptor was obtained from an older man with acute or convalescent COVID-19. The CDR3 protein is CASSPHSGTVNSPLHF. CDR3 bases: TGTGCCAGCAGCCCTCACTCCGGGACAGTAAATTCACCCCTCCACTTT.